These 17 T cell receptor beta chains came from one sample sequenced in a study of T cells in Graves' hyperthyroidism and ophthalmopathy. Researchers took RNA transcripts and amplified the TCR beta CDR3 regions from them. Primed by the HTBI set, a first-round RT-PCR was run on the TCR CDR3. TCRdb called the multiplex PCR reads again in MiXCR, with one record for every CDR3 protein. The sample records over 650,000 distinct CDR3 sequences, over 40% being singletons. Sequencing was done on a sample of peripheral blood or thyroid tissue (not recorded which). The receptors shown here come from an adult man with Graves' disease, either hyperthyroidism or ophthalmopathy (not recorded which).

Note on this clonotype: It may be a read error: a sequence one base away is much more abundant. The chain uses TRBV15 and TRBJ2-7, with a weak D call TRBD1 (5 bases). This CDR3 spans 15 amino acids. Trimming cost V 1 base and J 4 bases, with 14 bases left between them. CDR1 and CDR2 from the germline V gene are LNHNV and YYDKDF (reference sequence). Here the CDR3 DNA reads TGTGCCACCAGCAGAGTTGGACAATCCTTATACGAGCAGTACTTC. The encoded protein is CATSRVGQSLYEQYF. The full variable domain, its missing parts supplied by reference TRBV15 and TRBJ2-7, is DAMVIQNPRYQVTQFGKPVTLSCSQTLNHNVMYWYQQKSSQAPKLLFHYYDKDFNNEADTPDNFQSRRPNTSFCFLDIRSPGLGDTAMYLCATSRVGQSLYEQYFGPGTRLTVT.

This clonotype was detected only a few times. This CDR3 reads CASSINRDRTTGAPLHF. Here the CDR3 DNA reads TGTGCCAGTAGTATCAATCGGGACAGAACGACGGGGGCACCCCTCCACTTT. V usage is TRBV19 and J usage is TRBJ1-6; 7 bases fit TRBD1. This CDR3 has 17 residues. CDR1 and CDR2 (germline): LNHDA, SQIVND (reference sequence). V was clipped by 3 bases and J by 11 bases; unmatched bases: 16.

This clonotype appeared many times. V is TRBV6-1 and J is TRBJ2-7; TRBD1 aligns across 7 bases. This CDR3 is built from 11 residues. Germline assignment: CDR1 MNHNS and CDR2 SASEGT. V shed 7 bases and J 6 bases; nucleotides not matched to a gene: 3. CDR3 bases: TGTGCCAGCACCACAGGGGCCGAGCAGTACTTC. Encoded protein: CASTTGAEQYF.

This clonotype was observed a few times. This chain joins TRBV7-9 and TRBJ2-5; the D gene is possibly TRBD2 (6 bases). The CDR3 spans 16 residues. Germline V lookup: CDR1 SEHNR, CDR2 FQNEAQ (reference sequence). V was shortened by 2 bases and J by 2 bases, with 15 bases between the two germline ends. The CDR3 protein is CASSLLASVVQETQYF. The DNA of the CDR3 is TGTGCCAGCAGCTTATTAGCTAGCGTTGTACAAGAGACCCAGTACTTC.

The genes are TRBV15 and TRBJ2-5; possible D gene TRBD2, 5 bases. The CDR3 covers 12 residues. V was clipped by 8 bases and J by 4 bases, with 11 bases between them. Per the germline V gene, CDR1 is LNHNV and CDR2 is YYDKDF (reference sequence). In DNA, the CDR3 is TGTGCCACCGACCGGGGATCAGAGACCCAGTACTTC. As protein: CATDRGSETQYF.

The chain employs TRBV7-2 and TRBJ1-2, with D hard to call. The CDR3 sequence is 13 residues long. Germline CDR1 is SGHTA and CDR2 is FQGNSA. V was pared by 11 bases and J by 4 bases, with 17 bases between. As DNA, the CDR3 is TGTGCCTGGAGTGCGGAGAGGACCTATGGCTACACCTTC. It is translated as CAWSAERTYGYTF. Complete variable domain (other parts from reference TRBV7-2 and TRBJ1-2): GAGVSQSPSNKVTEKGKDVELRCDPISGHTALYWYRQSLGQGLEFLIYFQGNSAPDKSGLPSDRFSAERTGGSVSTLTIQRTQQEDSAVYLCAWSAERTYGYTFGSGTRLTVV.

The chain has TRBV7-9 and TRBJ2-6; 7 bases match TRBD1. Germline assignment: CDR1 SEHNR and CDR2 FQNEAQ (reference sequence). CDR3 length: 15 amino acids. Trimming cost V 4 bases and J 2 bases; bases outside gene matches: 2. CDR3 protein: CASSSQGAGANVLTF. DNA for the CDR3: TGTGCCAGCAGCTCGCAGGGGGCTGGGGCCAACGTCCTGACTTTC.

This clonotype was seen a handful of times. This chain joins TRBV20-1 and TRBJ2-7; 7 nucleotides align to TRBD2. With 3 bases clipped from V and 3 bases from J, the junction kept 14 bases outside the gene matches. Per germline, CDR1 DFQATT and CDR2 SNEGSKA (reference sequence). The CDR3 has 16 residues. In DNA form, the CDR3 reads TGCAGTGCTAGGTTGCCGGGGGGTAGCGGCCGCTACGAGCAGTACTTC. Amino acids: CSARLPGGSGRYEQYF.

The chain combines TRBV10-3 with TRBJ1-3, with D tentatively TRBD1 (6 bases). CDR3 length equals 18 residues. The V end was cut by 3 bases, the J end by 0 bases, with 18 bases between. Germline values: CDR1 ENHRY, CDR2 SYGVKD. CDR3 residues: CAISDRLAGTLSGNTIYF. The DNA of the CDR3 is TGTGCCATCAGTGACCGACTAGCGGGGACACTCTCTGGAAACACCATATATTTT.

Notes on this clonotype: A much larger clone differs from this one at a single base, so this may be a read error. The chain couples TRBV29-1 to TRBJ2-7; the D gene could be TRBD1 or TRBD2 (5 bases each). The CDR3 length is 11 residues. Germline values: CDR1 SQVTM, CDR2 ANQGSEA. V dropped 6 bases and J dropped 6 bases, with 12 bases sitting between them. CDR3 loop: CSVRRAGEQYF. CDR3 bases: TGCAGCGTACGCAGGGCGGGCGAGCAGTACTTC.

This clonotype was seen repeatedly, ten times or more. The rearrangement joins TRBV2 to TRBJ1-2; D is uncertain. The CDR3 has 16 amino acids. Trimming removed 1 base from V and 4 bases from J, with 16 bases in between. The germline gives CDR1 SNHLY, CDR2 FYNNEI. The CDR3 nucleotides are TGTGCCAGCAGTGAAGGGCGACCGAGGACGGCCTATGGCTACACCTTC. Its protein is CASSEGRPRTAYGYTF.

Points on this clonotype: Just one base apart from a much larger clone, this may be a read error. V and J are TRBV12-3 or TRBV12-4 and TRBJ2-7; unclear D gene. There are 12 residues in the CDR3. In DNA form, the CDR3 reads TGTGCCAGCAGTTCCATCCTCTACGAGCAGCACTTC. Translated, it gives CASSSILYEQHF.

This clonotype was seen ten or more times. The chain employs TRBV19 and TRBJ1-1, with 7 positions matching TRBD1. Germline CDR1 is LNHDA and CDR2 is SQIVND (reference sequence). Trimming at V came to 7 bases and at J to 2 bases, leaving 7 bases not matched to a gene. The CDR3 is 14 residues long. CDR3 protein: CASNRRGPNTEAFF. DNA of the CDR3: TGTGCCAGTAATAGGAGGGGGCCCAACACTGAAGCTTTCTTT.

This clonotype is a singleton in its sample. A much larger clone lies one base from this, so it may be a read error. The rearrangement joins TRBV10-3 to TRBJ1-5; 9 positions match TRBD1. Germline V CDR1 and CDR2: ENHRY, SYGVKD. This CDR3 spans 15 amino acids. With 6 bases clipped from V and 2 bases from J, the junction kept 5 bases outside the gene matches. Here the CDR3 DNA reads TGTGCCATCAGGGGGGACAGGGAAGGCAATCAGCCCCAGCATTTT. Protein: CAIRGDREGNQPQHF.

This rearrangement joins TRBV11-2 to TRBJ1-6, with TRBD1 identical over 9 bases. The CDR3 spans 16 residues. CDR1 is SGHAT and CDR2 is FQNNGV in the germline V gene. With 5 bases clipped from V and 5 bases from J, the junction kept 7 bases outside the gene matches. Written as DNA, the CDR3 is TGTGCCAGCAGCCCACTCCGGGACAGGGATAATTCACCCCTCCACTTT. Encoded protein: CASSPLRDRDNSPLHF. Full variable domain (remainder filled in from reference TRBV11-2 and TRBJ1-6): EAGVAQSPRYKIIEKRQSVAFWCNPISGHATLYWYQQILGQGPKLLIQFQNNGVVDDSQLPKDRFSAERLKGVDSTLKIQPAKLEDSAVYLCASSPLRDRDNSPLHFGNGTRLTVT.

This clonotype showed up just a few times. This rearrangement joins TRBV5-5 to TRBJ2-7, with 8 bases identical to TRBD1. Per germline, CDR1 SGHKS and CDR2 YYEKEE (reference sequence). J lost 2 bases, V lost 4 bases, and 11 bases had no gene match. The CDR3 extends over 16 amino acids. The CDR3 DNA sequence: TGTGCCAGCAGCCACCTTCCGGGACAGGCCGCCTACGAGCAGTACTTC. Translation gives CASSHLPGQAAYEQYF.

This clonotype was picked up many times. The gene calls are TRBV19 and TRBJ2-7; D may be TRBD2 (5 bases). Trimming cost V 7 bases and J 0 bases, with 13 bases left between them. Germline V CDR1 and CDR2: LNHDA, SQIVND (reference sequence). CDR3 length: 14 amino acids. The CDR3 is CASTPGGSSYEQYF. CDR3 nucleotides: TGTGCCAGTACCCCTGGAGGAAGCTCCTACGAGCAGTACTTC.